This T cell receptor beta chain comes out of a study of T-cell reconstitution after alpha-beta-depleted transplantation in children. As for this clonotype: Its antigen is not known.

Study-level results: About two months after transplant, alpha-beta T cells reportedly came from several hundred expanded graft clones. Most T-cell counts and diversity one year after the transplant came from T cells that were newly produced. In some patients, recipient T cells and intrathymic progenitors surviving conditioning explained high day-60 diversity.

Using unique molecular identifiers, the investigators prepared the TCRbeta library. TCRdb re-derived calls from the PCR reads in MiXCR, one entry per CDR3 protein. The sample shows some 600,000 distinct CDR3 sequences, about an eighth of them seen only once. J was trimmed by 5 bases and V by 4 bases; bases with no gene match: 5. Germline lookup yields CDR1 LGHNA and CDR2 YSLEER. This CDR3 is built from 15 residues. V gene TRBV4-3 combines with J gene TRBJ2-7; TRBD2 matches at 13 bases. Material: PBMCs, mostly from graft donor cells, obtained 360 days after TCRalphabeta/CD19-depleted stem cell transplant. The TCR comes from a male patient younger than 18 who had a stem cell transplant for acute myeloid leukemia, so the T cells may come from the graft donor. CDR3 DNA: TGCGCCAGCAGCCCCCGACTAGCGGGAGGCCACGAGCAGTACTTC. This encodes CASSPRLAGGHEQYF.